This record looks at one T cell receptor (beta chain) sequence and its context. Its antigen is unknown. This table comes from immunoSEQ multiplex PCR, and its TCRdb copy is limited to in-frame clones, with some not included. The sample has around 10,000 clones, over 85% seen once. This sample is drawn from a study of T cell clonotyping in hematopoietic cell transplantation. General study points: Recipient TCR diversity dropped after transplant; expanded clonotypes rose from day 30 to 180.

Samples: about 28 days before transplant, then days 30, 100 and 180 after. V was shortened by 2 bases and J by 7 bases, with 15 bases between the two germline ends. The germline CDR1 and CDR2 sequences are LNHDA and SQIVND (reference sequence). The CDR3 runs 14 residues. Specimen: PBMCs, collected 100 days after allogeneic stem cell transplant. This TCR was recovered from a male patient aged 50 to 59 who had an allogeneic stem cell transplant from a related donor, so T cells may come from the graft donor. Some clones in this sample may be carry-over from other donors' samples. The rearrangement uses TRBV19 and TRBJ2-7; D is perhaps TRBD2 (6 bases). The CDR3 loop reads CASSILGGAGEQYF. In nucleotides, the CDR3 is TGTGCCAGTAGTATATTGGGAGGAGCTGGAGAGCAGTACTTC.